This T cell receptor beta chain is from a study of blood T cell repertoires in COVID-19. Study-wide context: T cells, B-cell-depleted T cells, or PBMCs supplied cDNA or gDNA.

The V gene's germline CDR1 is KGHSH and CDR2 LQKENI. The CDR3 sequence is 18 residues long. V was pared by 4 bases and J by 6 bases, with 17 bases of the junction left unmatched. Using immunoSEQ multiplex PCR, the repertoire was profiled, and TCRdb retains in-frame clones only, with some absent. The table lists under 300,000 clones, around three quarters of them singletons, with 3% to 3.5% in the top ten. This TCR was sampled from a woman over 75 with acute or convalescent COVID-19. The specimen sequenced was peripheral blood. The rearrangement joins TRBV18 to TRBJ2-2, with 7 bases identical to TRBD2. For the CDR3, the DNA is TGTGCCAGCTCACGAACACTAAGCGGGGCGCCCCGGGCCGGGGAGCTGTTTTTT. Its protein is CASSRTLSGAPRAGELFF.